This T cell receptor (beta chain) was identified in a study of blood T cell repertoires in COVID-19. Trimming pared 4 bases from V and 0 bases from J, leaving 12 bases between. This CDR3 contains 15 residues. Germline values: CDR1 SGHNT, CDR2 YYREEE (reference sequence). The data were produced by immunoSEQ multiplex PCR, yet TCRdb's version contains in-frame clones alone and is incomplete. The profile covers about 200,000 clones, with roughly nine tenths appearing a single time and more than 2% taken by the ten largest. Across about 22 US areas, participants ranged in age from about 18 to 90 years. In Cohort 3, a recovered donor had either two negative PCRs, clearance, or symptom resolution.

Sequencing was done on a sample of PBMCs or T cells enriched from blood (not recorded which). This TCR came from a woman aged 25 to 39 who had recovered from COVID-19. The chain carries TRBV5-4 and TRBJ2-3, with D perhaps TRBD2 (6 bases). The CDR3 DNA follows: TGTGCCAGCAGCCTAAGCGGGCCGAGCACAGATACGCAGTATTTT. Translation: CASSLSGPSTDTQYF.